One sample yielded the 28 T cell receptor beta chains listed below, sequenced in a study of glioma-infiltrating T cells (TCRdb year 2016). Sequenced using an Illumina MiSeq. The iRepertoire nested amplicon-rescue multiplex PCR (arm-PCR) platform was used to amplify TCR alpha and beta CDR3 regions from RNA. In-frame beta chains were kept once TCRdb had trimmed the public reads at Q25 with fastp and called clones with MiXCR. Rows are combined by CDR3 protein, so each entry shows the most common genes and DNA. The sample has roughly 100,000 distinct CDR3 sequences on record, 25% to 35% of them singletons. The ten biggest clones cover approximately 43% of the sample. The sample comprised glioma tissue, nonneoplastic brain tissue, or PBMCs (not recorded which). These receptors were collected from a human donor with low-grade glioma or glioblastoma, undergoing nonglioma brain surgery, or in good health (not recorded which).

This clonotype was seen many times. The rearrangement links TRBV14 to TRBJ2-1; maybe TRBD2 (6 bases). The CDR3 totals 13 residues. V dropped 6 bases and J dropped 5 bases, with 11 bases sitting between them. Per germline, CDR1 SGHDN and CDR2 FVKESK. CDR3 bases: TGTGCCAGCAGTCCGGGGGTCCACAATGAGCAGTTCTTC. This encodes CASSPGVHNEQFF.

This clonotype was detected many times. The V and J genes are TRBV7-2 and TRBJ1-1; TRBD1 might be the D (6 bases). The V gene's germline CDR1 is SGHTA and CDR2 FQGNSA. Trimming took 1 base from V and 5 from J, leaving 17 bases between them. There are 16 residues in the CDR3. The CDR3 DNA reads TGTGCCAGCAGCTTAGAATTTGGGGGCCACATAACTGAAGCTTTCTTT. It is translated as CASSLEFGGHITEAFF.

V usage is TRBV7-3 and J usage is TRBJ2-2, with D possibly matching TRBD1 (5 bases). The CDR3 is made up of 17 amino acids. Trimming shortened V by 2 bases and J by 0 bases, and 13 bases separated the two germline ends. Germline-derived CDR1 and CDR2 are SGHTA and FQGTGA. CDR3 nucleotides: TGTGCCAGCAGCTTAGACAGCACGTTCGCGAACACCGGGGAGCTGTTTTTT. Translated: CASSLDSTFANTGELFF.

Many counts were recorded for this clonotype. This chain connects TRBV20-1 to TRBJ2-3; 10 nucleotides align to TRBD2. The CDR3 contains 17 residues. With V trimmed by 6 bases and J by 0 bases, 12 bases remained unmatched. Germline loops: CDR1 DFQATT, CDR2 SNEGSKA (reference sequence). CDR3 in DNA: TGCAGTGCCACAACTAGCGGGATAGACCCTAGCACAGATACGCAGTATTTT. Amino acids: CSATTSGIDPSTDTQYF.

This clonotype was recorded at least ten times. The chain links TRBV6-1 to TRBJ2-5; 7 nucleotides match TRBD2. V shed 8 bases and J 5 bases; nucleotides not matched to a gene: 8. Per the germline V gene, CDR1 is MNHNS and CDR2 is SASEGT. This CDR3 has 13 amino acids. The CDR3 loop is CASRIGGLETQYF. The CDR3 DNA is TGTGCCAGCCGAATCGGGGGGTTGGAGACCCAGTACTTC.

This chain joins TRBV5-6 and TRBJ2-3, with D maybe TRBD1 (5 bases). Deletions cut 1 base from V and 8 bases from J, with 17 bases between. CDR1 SGHDT and CDR2 YYEEEE come from the germline V gene. The CDR3 extends over 15 amino acids. The CDR3 is CASSLRTMEWFTQYF. The CDR3 DNA sequence: TGTGCCAGCAGCTTGAGGACAATGGAATGGTTTACGCAGTATTTT.

This clonotype has a count of ten or more. The V gene is TRBV12-3 or TRBV12-4, the J gene TRBJ1-2, with 7 bases identical to TRBD1. This CDR3 contains 12 residues. Unmatched junction bases numbered 4, after V lost 4 bases and J lost 8 bases. The CDR3 nucleotides are TGTGCCAGCAGTTGGACAGGATCCGGCTACACCTTC. Amino acid sequence: CASSWTGSGYTF.

In this sample, this clonotype turned up many times. V is TRBV6-1 and J is TRBJ1-2, with unresolved D. The CDR3 is made up of 12 amino acids. CDR1 is MNHNS, CDR2 SASEGT, per germline. The V end was cut by 4 bases, the J end by 5 bases, with 8 bases between. The CDR3 DNA reads TGTGCCAGCAGTGTCGTAGGGTATGGCTACACCTTC. This sequence encodes CASSVVGYGYTF.

Many counts were recorded for this clonotype. The genes are TRBV27 and TRBJ2-3, with D perhaps matching TRBD1 (5 bases). V lost 11 bases to trimming and J lost 2 bases, with 8 bases between them. This CDR3 spans 11 amino acids. Germline assignment: CDR1 MNHEY and CDR2 SMNVEV (reference sequence). The CDR3 DNA sequence: TGTGCCTCGACAGACACAGATACGCAGTATTTT. Its translation is CASTDTDTQYF.

This clonotype has ten or more counts. This chain uses TRBV4-2 with TRBJ1-5; tentatively, D is TRBD1 (6 bases). Germline V lookup: CDR1 LGHNA, CDR2 YNFKEQ. Trimming shortened V by 0 bases and J by 3 bases, and 12 bases separated the two germline ends. The CDR3 is 16 amino acids. In DNA form, the CDR3 reads TGTGCCAGCAGCCAAGAACCACAGGGAGACAATCAGCCCCAGCATTTT. This translates into CASSQEPQGDNQPQHF.

The chain uses TRBV5-8 and TRBJ2-3; tentatively, D is TRBD1 (6 bases). This CDR3 region has 14 residues. Per the germline V gene, CDR1 is SGHTS and CDR2 is YDEGEE. Trimming removed 4 bases at V and 3 bases at J, with 12 bases between. In DNA form, the CDR3 reads TGTGCCAGCAGCCCGGGACAAGTTACAGATACGCAGTATTTT. Translating it yields CASSPGQVTDTQYF.

The gene calls are TRBV7-9 and TRBJ2-1; D might be TRBD1 (5 bases). The germline gives CDR1 SEHNR, CDR2 FQNEAQ (reference sequence). The CDR3 sequence is 13 residues long. The V end was cut by 6 bases, the J end by 6 bases, with 12 bases between. DNA for the CDR3: TGTGCCAGCAGAGATTCAGGGTCCAATGAGCAGTTCTTC. Translated: CASRDSGSNEQFF. The full variable domain, its missing parts supplied by reference TRBV7-9 and TRBJ2-1, is DTGVSQNPRHKITKRGQNVTFRCDPISEHNRLYWYRQTLGQGPEFLTYFQNEAQLEKSRLLSDRFSAERPKGSFSTLEIQRTEQGDSAMYLCASRDSGSNEQFFGPGTRLTVL.

This clonotype was counted ten times or more. This chain uses TRBV28 with TRBJ2-3; D is perhaps TRBD1 or TRBD2 (5 bases each). The ends were cut back, 7 bases at V and 9 bases at J, with 17 bases in the middle. The CDR3 spans 13 residues. Germline CDR1 and CDR2: MDHEN and SYDVKM. CDR3 coding DNA: TGTGCCAGCATTACGGGGCCCTTTACCACGCAGTATTTT. Translating it yields CASITGPFTTQYF. The whole variable domain, filled in from reference TRBV28 and TRBJ2-3, reads DVKVTQSSRYLVKRTGEKVFLECVQDMDHENMFWYRQDPGLGLRLIYFSYDVKMKEKGDIPEGYSVSREKKERFSLILESASTNQTSMYLCASITGPFTTQYFGPGTRLTVL.

Concerning this clonotype: One base away lies a much larger clone, so this may be a sequencing read error. The genes are TRBV7-8 and TRBJ2-5; 8 bases align to TRBD1. The trim removed 1 base at V and 3 bases at J, leaving 4 bases unmatched. The CDR3 is 15 amino acids. Germline V gene sequence: CDR1 SGHVS, CDR2 FQNEAQ. The CDR3: CASSLETGAKETQYF. The CDR3, as DNA: TGTGCCAGCAGCTTAGAGACAGGGGCTAAAGAGACCCAGTACTTC.

This clonotype was observed a handful of times. A much larger clonotype is one base distant, so this may be a read error. This chain links TRBV6-2 or TRBV6-3 with TRBJ2-3, with a possible D match to TRBD1 (6 bases). Deletions cut 0 bases from V and 8 bases from J, with 9 bases between. CDR3 size: 13 residues. Germline values: CDR1 MNHEY, CDR2 SVGEGT. Here the CDR3 reads CASSYSIRGTQYF. Here the CDR3 DNA reads TGTGCCAGCAGTTACTCCATCAGGGGTACGCAGTATTTT.

The sample holds many counts of this clonotype. The rearrangement joins TRBV24-1 to TRBJ2-1; D uncertain. Germline CDR1 is KGHDR and CDR2 is SFDVKD. The V end was cut by 3 bases, the J end by 15 bases, with 14 bases between. This CDR3 comprises 12 residues. CDR3 bases: TGTGCCACCAGTGATGGCTTTTCCCCCCCGTTCTTC. This sequence encodes CATSDGFSPPFF.

Notes on this clonotype: An end of the junction differs from the germline gene, which may be a read error. The V call is TRBV6-2 or TRBV6-3, the J call TRBJ1-3; D is uncertain. This CDR3 has 13 amino acids. The germline gives CDR1 MNHEY, CDR2 SVGEGT. The CDR3 here is CASSYDWINTIYF. DNA for the CDR3: TGTGCCAGCAGTTACGACTGGATAAACACCATATATTTC.

There are a few counts of this clonotype. The V and J genes are TRBV3-1 and TRBJ2-1; D call uncertain. The V end lost 0 bases, the J end lost 6 bases, and 18 bases lay between the germline ends. Germline CDR1 and CDR2: LGHDT and YNNKEL (reference sequence). This CDR3 comprises 17 residues. CDR3 coding DNA: TGTGCCAGCAGCCAAGATGTTATAACCTACTTGGCCAATGAGCAGTTCTTC. Its translation: CASSQDVITYLANEQFF.

In this sample, this clonotype turned up many times. This rearrangement joins TRBV7-2 to TRBJ2-4; no clear D. The CDR3 totals 14 residues. The germline CDR1 and CDR2 sequences are SGHTA and FQGNSA. V was pared by 2 bases and J by 7 bases, with 12 bases between. Here the CDR3 reads CASSLSTNGNIQYF. The CDR3 bases are TGTGCCAGCAGCTTATCTACGAATGGGAACATTCAGTACTTC. Full variable domain (remainder filled in from reference TRBV7-2 and TRBJ2-4): GAGVSQSPSNKVTEKGKDVELRCDPISGHTALYWYRQSLGQGLEFLIYFQGNSAPDKSGLPSDRFSAERTGGSVSTLTIQRTQQEDSAVYLCASSLSTNGNIQYFGAGTRLSVL.

This clonotype was observed a few times. The V gene is TRBV12-3 or TRBV12-4, the J gene TRBJ2-3; D gene unclear. Trimming took off 5 bases at V and 4 bases at J, with 7 bases between the two ends. There are 12 residues in the CDR3. The CDR3: CASSLDSDTQYF. CDR3 sequence (DNA): TGTGCCAGCAGTCTCGACTCAGATACGCAGTATTTT.

This clonotype was observed many times. The chain uses TRBV28 and TRBJ2-5, with no clear D. The CDR3 is made up of 13 amino acids. CDR1 and CDR2 (germline): MDHEN, SYDVKM. Trimming took off 7 bases at V and 5 bases at J, with 14 bases between the two ends. The CDR3 DNA follows: TGTGCCAGCACTCCGGCAGTTGGGGAGACCCAGTACTTC. Protein product: CASTPAVGETQYF.

This clonotype occurred many times. The chain employs TRBV6-2 or TRBV6-3 and TRBJ2-7; TRBD1 aligns across 7 bases. Germline trimming cut 4 bases from V and 0 bases from J; bases unmatched to any gene: 6. This CDR3 contains 15 residues. The germline V gene has CDR1 MNHEY and CDR2 SVGEGT. The CDR3, as DNA: TGTGCCAGCAGTTCGACAGGGTCCATCTCCTACGAGCAGTACTTC. Amino acids: CASSSTGSISYEQYF.

The chain recombines TRBV4-1 with TRBJ1-1; D gene uncertain. The CDR3 totals 11 residues. Germline CDR1 is MGHRA and CDR2 is YSYEKL. Trimming took off 6 bases at V and 5 bases at J, with 7 bases between the two ends. The CDR3 here is CASRKKTEAFF. CDR3 sequence (DNA): TGCGCCAGCAGGAAGAAAACTGAAGCTTTCTTT.

A word on this clonotype: A much more abundant neighbour one base away suggests this may be a read error. The rearrangement uses TRBV24-1 and TRBJ1-3; no firm D call. Germline V CDR1 and CDR2: KGHDR, SFDVKD. This CDR3 spans 15 amino acids. The CDR3 protein is CAISVLEASGNTIYF. The CDR3 nucleotides read TGTGCCATCAGTGTGTTAGAGGCCTCTGGAAACACCATATATTTT.

This clonotype was observed at least ten times. This chain links TRBV27 with TRBJ1-2; no definite D call. CDR1 and CDR2 (germline): MNHEY, SMNVEV (reference sequence). This CDR3 comprises 13 residues. V was cut by 6 bases and J by 4 bases, with 12 bases left in between. The CDR3: CASRREVGYGYTF. The DNA of the CDR3 is TGTGCCAGCAGGAGGGAAGTCGGCTATGGCTACACCTTC.

This clonotype was seen a few times. The final CDR3 position lacks the conserved phenylalanine or tryptophan, pointing to a likely read error. The DNA is left out, because the CDR3 cannot be placed on it with certainty; the CDR3 is given as TCRdb lists it. The chain recombines TRBV6-2 or TRBV6-3 with TRBJ1-2; the tabulated D call, TRBD1, remains unverified against the DNA. The CDR3 length equals 11 residues, ends included. Germline CDR1 and CDR2: MNHEY and SVGEGT. This CDR3 is CASKMGPETLL.

On this clonotype itself: A single base separates this from a much larger clone, so it may be a read error. The rearrangement links TRBV29-1 to TRBJ2-7; D is ambiguous. V was shortened by 6 bases and J by 7 bases, with 13 bases between the two germline ends. In germline, CDR1 is SQVTM, CDR2 ANQGSEA. The CDR3 is 11 residues long. The CDR3 DNA sequence: TGCAGCGTCGTTCCTTACAATGAGCAGTACTTC. This gives the protein CSVVPYNEQYF.

This clonotype was seen ten or more times. This chain connects TRBV27 to TRBJ1-1, with D perhaps TRBD1 (6 bases). The germline CDR1 and CDR2 sequences are MNHEY and SMNVEV (reference sequence). The CDR3 is 14 residues long. Deletions cut 1 base from V and 4 bases from J, with 10 bases between. This chain's CDR3 is CASSLYRASTEAFF. The CDR3 DNA reads as TGTGCCAGCAGTTTATACAGGGCTAGCACTGAAGCTTTCTTT.